This paragraph covers one TCR beta chain sequence. Because the CDR3 is missing its conserved closing phenylalanine or tryptophan, this is likely a read error. It is unclear where the CDR3 begins or ends on the DNA, so no DNA is shown, and the CDR3 is as TCRdb lists it. The data were obtained in a study of CD8+CD57+ T cells in acquired aplastic anemia. The CDR3 totals 12 residues, both ends included. Germline assignment: CDR1 SGDLS and CDR2 YYNGEE. Genomic DNA constituted the template upon which TCR beta VDJ and CDR3 profiling was performed. TCRdb fed the reads into MiXCR, producing one record per CDR3 protein. The sample yields around 400,000 distinct CDR3 sequences, just under 70% seen once.

This receptor was taken from a human donor in good health, serving as a control. The sample consisted of sorted CD4+, CD8+, or CD8+CD57+ T cells (not recorded which) from PBMCs. J is TRBJ1-5 and V is TRBV9. The CDR3 loop is CASRAGSQPSHY.